What follows are 21 T cell receptor beta chains derived from one specimen sequenced in a study of cytomegalovirus exposure and HLA in healthy donors. Primers included in the PCR were 60 Vbeta and 13 Jbeta primers. Here immunoSEQ multiplex PCR was the method, and the copy in TCRdb shows in-frame clones only, minus some. The sample gives nearly 65,000 clones, approximately 70% of which show up once; 4.5% to 5.5% is in the top ten. Sequenced material: PBMCs. The receptor set was obtained from a man aged 45-65 years in good health and CMV-seronegative.

In its sample, this clone is medium-sized. The genes are TRBV25-1 and TRBJ1-5; D is perhaps TRBD1 (5 bases). The CDR3 is 14 amino acids. The V gene lost 4 bases and the J gene lost 7 bases, with 14 bases spanning the gap. The germline V gene has CDR1 MGHDK and CDR2 SYGVNS. For the CDR3, the DNA is TGTGCCAGCAGTGGTCCGGGGGATCCCCAGCCCCAGCATTTT. Its protein is CASSGPGDPQPQHF. Full variable domain (missing parts from reference TRBV25-1 and TRBJ1-5): EADIYQTPRYLVIGTGKKITLECSQTMGHDKMYWYQQDPGMELHLIHYSYGVNSTEKGDLSSESTVSRIRTEHFPLTLESARPSHTSQYLCASSGPGDPQPQHFGDGTRLSIL.

V usage is TRBV5-1 and J usage is TRBJ2-5; weak D call: TRBD2 (5 bases). The V gene lost 0 bases and the J gene lost 2 bases, with 11 bases spanning the gap. Germline values: CDR1 SGHRS, CDR2 YFSETQ. There are 15 residues in the CDR3. The CDR3 is CASSLAGNRQETQYF. For the CDR3, the DNA is TGCGCCAGCAGCTTGGCGGGGAACCGTCAAGAGACCCAGTACTTC.

In the case of this clone: A read error may account for a junction end that differs from germline. This rearrangement joins TRBV7-9 to TRBJ2-1, with 10 positions matching TRBD2. There are 19 residues in the CDR3. CDR1 and CDR2 (germline): SEHNR, FQNEAQ (reference sequence). The CDR3 DNA is TGTTCCAGCAGTATAGGTAGCGGGGGGCCTACCCGCTCCTACAATGAGCAGTTCTTC. It codes for CSSSIGSGGPTRSYNEQFF.

This clone appeared a few times. This chain connects TRBV11-1 to TRBJ2-7, with TRBD2 identical over 9 bases. The CDR3 length is 16 residues. Germline-derived CDR1 and CDR2 are SGHAT and FQDESV (reference sequence). The V and J ends lost 1 base and 4 bases, in that order; junction bases with no gene match: 8. CDR3 sequence: CASSLESTSGSYEQYF. CDR3 sequence (DNA): TGTGCCAGCAGCTTAGAATCGACTAGCGGCTCGTACGAGCAGTACTTC.

The gene calls are TRBV19 and TRBJ1-5; D is perhaps TRBD1 (5 bases). The CDR3 extends over 16 amino acids. Trimming shortened V by 5 bases and J by 2 bases, and 16 bases separated the two germline ends. The germline CDR1 and CDR2 sequences are LNHDA and SQIVND (reference sequence). Here the CDR3 DNA reads TGTGCCAGTAGTCCCCGACAGACCTGGGGCAATCAGCCCCAGCATTTT. It is translated as CASSPRQTWGNQPQHF.

The V gene is TRBV13, the J gene TRBJ2-5; D is possibly TRBD2 (5 bases). The end of the DNA is better explained by TRBJ2-7, so the J call may be wrong. Germline-derived CDR1 and CDR2 are PRHDT and FYEKMQ (reference sequence). The CDR3 sequence is 13 residues long. Written as DNA, the CDR3 is TGTGCCAGCAGCAACGGCCGGGGTTACGAGCAGTACTTC. Translating it yields CASSNGRGYEQYF.

The chain has TRBV9 and TRBJ2-1, with D perhaps TRBD1 (6 bases). The CDR3 has 13 residues. Trimming shortened V by 7 bases and J by 4 bases, and 12 bases separated the two germline ends. CDR1 and CDR2 from the germline V gene are SGDLS and YYNGEE. The DNA for the CDR3 is TGTGCCAGCGGCAGGGGACAATACAATGAGCAGTTCTTC. This codes for CASGRGQYNEQFF.

The chain has TRBV5-4 and TRBJ2-5; 9 positions match TRBD1. V shed 4 bases, J shed 5 bases, and the junction held 9 bases outside the gene matches. CDR1 is SGHNT and CDR2 is YYREEE in the germline V gene (reference sequence). The length of the CDR3 is 15 residues. This CDR3 is CASSLPDRGGETQYF. Written as DNA, the CDR3 is TGTGCCAGCAGCCTGCCCGACAGGGGGGGGGAGACCCAGTACTTC.

The rearrangement uses TRBV6-5 and TRBJ2-7; possibly TRBD1 for D (5 bases). Germline values: CDR1 MNHEY, CDR2 SVGAGI. The CDR3 is 14 amino acids. The V gene lost 0 bases and the J gene lost 2 bases, with 8 bases spanning the gap. Here the CDR3 DNA reads TGTGCCAGCAGTTACTCGGCAGGGCCCTACGAGCAGTACTTC. Protein product: CASSYSAGPYEQYF.

This rearrangement joins TRBV10-1 to TRBJ2-3; a possible D gene is TRBD2 (5 bases). V was clipped by 2 bases and J by 3 bases, with 15 bases between them. This CDR3 has 16 amino acids. Germline CDR1 WNHNN, CDR2 SYGVQD (reference sequence). The CDR3 here is CASSETRVGATDTQYF. For the CDR3, the DNA is TGCGCCAGCAGTGAGACGAGGGTAGGAGCAACAGATACGCAGTATTTT.

The table lists this clone with a few counts. This sequence joins TRBV4-1 and TRBJ1-1, with 10 bases lining up with TRBD1. Looked up from germline, CDR1 is MGHRA and CDR2 is YSYEKL. After removal of 4 bases from V and 4 bases from J, the junction contained 9 bases not matched to a gene. This CDR3 has 16 residues. This CDR3 is CASSPLGQGQTTEAFF. Written as DNA, the CDR3 is TGCGCCAGCAGCCCCTTGGGACAGGGGCAAACCACTGAAGCTTTCTTT.

The gene calls are TRBV27 and TRBJ1-6; D is possibly TRBD1 (5 bases). In germline, CDR1 is MNHEY, CDR2 SMNVEV (reference sequence). The V end lost 2 bases, the J end lost 9 bases, and 8 bases lay between the germline ends. This CDR3 has 13 residues. The CDR3 spells CASSLPQGSPLHF. The CDR3 DNA sequence: TGTGCCAGCAGTTTACCCCAGGGTTCACCCCTCCACTTT.

The chain couples TRBV30 to TRBJ2-7; the match to TRBD1 covers 7 bases. Germline CDR1 and CDR2: GTSNPN and SVGIG (reference sequence). Losses at the gene ends were 8 bases for V and 3 bases for J; bases not matched to a gene: 10. This CDR3 has 13 residues. CDR3: CARGDRGYYEQYF. The CDR3, as DNA: TGTGCCCGAGGGGACAGAGGCTACTACGAGCAGTACTTC. Together with reference TRBV30 and TRBJ2-7, the CDR3 gives the full variable domain: SQTIHQWPATLVQPVGSPLSLECTVEGTSNPNLYWYRQAAGRGLQLLFYSVGIGQISSEVPQNLSASRPQDRQFILSSKKLLLSDSGFYLCARGDRGYYEQYFGPGTRLTVT.

In its sample, this clone was seen a few times. V is TRBV6-1 and J is TRBJ1-2; perhaps TRBD1 as D (5 bases). The CDR3 length is 14 residues. V dropped 3 bases and J dropped 4 bases, with 12 bases sitting between them. CDR1 MNHNS and CDR2 SASEGT come from the germline V gene. CDR3 sequence reads: CASSDLTVTYGYTF. CDR3 DNA: TGTGCCAGCAGTGACCTGACAGTGACCTATGGCTACACCTTC.

As to this clone: Other DNA variants within this sample encode the same CDR3. The chain is built from TRBV7-8 and TRBJ1-1; 7 bases agree with TRBD1. The CDR3 loop spans 16 amino acids. In germline, CDR1 is SGHVS, CDR2 FQNEAQ. The V segment lost 5 bases and the J segment 0 bases; nucleotides outside the gene matches: 9. The CDR3 DNA is TGTGCCAGCAGCCCCCCAGGGGGGCAGATGAACACTGAAGCTTTCTTT. It codes for CASSPPGGQMNTEAFF.

This clone was observed a few times. CDR3 DNA: TGTGCCAGCAGTCGACAGGGGATCGGCAATCAGCCCCAGCATTTT. This codes for CASSRQGIGNQPQHF. V gene TRBV6-1 combines with J gene TRBJ1-5; 8 bases are shared with TRBD1. Germline CDR1 is MNHNS and CDR2 is SASEGT. This CDR3 spans 15 amino acids. Losses at the gene ends were 5 bases for V and 2 bases for J; bases not matched to a gene: 5.

Of note for this clone: Compared with germline, one end of the junction differs, possibly owing to a read error. The V call is TRBV7-9, the J call TRBJ2-7; D ambiguous. CDR1 is SEHNR and CDR2 is FQNEAQ in the germline V gene (reference sequence). The CDR3 sequence is 16 residues long. CDR3 sequence (DNA): TGTTCCAGCAGCTCGTCTGAAGGAGCCGACTCCTACGAGCAGTACTTC. It yields the protein CSSSSSEGADSYEQYF.

This chain's CDR3 is CASSLRTGKIYEQYF. In DNA form, the CDR3 reads TGTGCCAGCAGTTTGCGGACAGGGAAGATCTACGAGCAGTACTTC. The chain combines TRBV27 with TRBJ2-7, with 8 bases lining up with TRBD1. Looked up from germline, CDR1 is MNHEY and CDR2 is SMNVEV (reference sequence). The CDR3 spans 15 residues. The V gene end was trimmed by 3 bases and the J gene end by 3 bases; junction bases not matched to a gene: 7.

This rearrangement joins TRBV15 to TRBJ1-5; 7 nucleotides match TRBD1. Germline V gene sequence: CDR1 LNHNV, CDR2 YYDKDF (reference sequence). This CDR3 region has 15 residues. V dropped 4 bases and J dropped 2; count of bases not matched to a gene: 5. CDR3 sequence (DNA): TGTGCCACCAGCAACTACAGGGGCGGCAATCAGCCCCAGCATTTT. Protein: CATSNYRGGNQPQHF.

V usage is TRBV6-6 and J usage is TRBJ2-3; D is unclear. Between the trimmed V and J ends, which lost 5 bases and 0 bases, there was a span of 15 bases. The length of the CDR3 is 16 residues. Germline CDR1 and CDR2: MNHNY and SVGAGI (reference sequence). Here the CDR3 DNA reads TGTGCCAGCAGTCATCCTAGGTTCGGTAGCACAGATACGCAGTATTTT. Amino acids: CASSHPRFGSTDTQYF.

The V gene is TRBV29-1, the J gene TRBJ1-2; TRBD1 is a possible D gene (5 bases). CDR1 and CDR2 (germline): SQVTM, ANQGSEA. This CDR3 contains 15 residues. V was shortened by 2 bases and J by 3 bases, with 16 bases between the two germline ends. The CDR3 loop is CSVEWAGPGHYGYTF. As DNA, the CDR3 is TGCAGCGTTGAATGGGCAGGTCCAGGGCACTATGGCTACACCTTC.